The 15 T cell receptor beta chains given below trace back to one sample, sequenced in a study of CXCR3-negative and CXCR3-positive naive CD8 T cells (dated 2019 in TCRdb). Broader findings and caveats from the paper: TRB CDR3s from CXCR3-positive naive cells showed higher hydrophobicity (lower Kidera factor 4), lower energy, and higher strength and volume indices than CXCR3-negative naive cells.

Sequenced on a NextSeq 550. The Human TCR Profiling Kit (MiLaboratory) was used to prepare UMI-labeled 5' RACE TRB cDNA libraries. Reads reprocessed by TCRdb are summarized as one entry per CDR3 protein sequence, and DNA is absent. The table of this sample itemizes tens of thousands of distinct CDR3 sequences. The ten largest clones add up to around 0.82% of the sample. These TCRs' antigens remain unknown. Source material: naive CXCR3+ CD8+ T cells from blood. The cell subset or site label here, explained by the study, means: CD45RO-CCR7+CD27+CD95- naive CD8+ T cells expressing CXCR3 (TNR3+). These receptors originate from a human donor in good health. Some clones in this sample may be carry-over from other donors' samples.

This sequence joins TRBV6-5 and TRBJ2-7; checking the TCRdb D call of TRBD2 is not possible without DNA. This CDR3 is built from 15 residues. Germline CDR1 and CDR2: MNHEY and SVGAGI. CDR3: CASRPVAGGPWEQYF.

V usage is TRBV5-1 and J usage is TRBJ2-6; TCRdb's assignment of TRBD1 cannot be checked, as there is no DNA. This CDR3 is built from 17 residues. Germline values: CDR1 SGHRS, CDR2 YFSETQ. CDR3 sequence: CASSLNGGLSGANVLTF.

The chain is built from TRBV27 and TRBJ2-7; TCRdb returns TRBD1, unconfirmable since there is no DNA. CDR3 length: 15 amino acids. CDR1 is MNHEY, CDR2 SMNVEV, per germline (reference sequence). CDR3 protein: CASRPTIGQAYEQYF.

The CDR3 region is CASSFIRETQYF. V and J are TRBV12-3 or TRBV12-4 and TRBJ2-5. The CDR3 is 12 residues long.

This chain joins TRBV6-5 and TRBJ2-1; TCRdb proposes TRBD1, but this gene call is untestable without DNA. This CDR3 is 13 amino acids long. From germline, CDR1 is MNHEY and CDR2 SVGAGI. The CDR3 protein is CASSYGRYTEQFF.

V is TRBV28 and J is TRBJ2-1; TCRdb picks TRBD1, but there is no DNA to check that call. The CDR3 extends over 14 amino acids. The germline gives CDR1 MDHEN, CDR2 SYDVKM. This CDR3 reads CASSPGRGGNEQFF.

CDR3 loop: CASSQNRGSNQPQHF. The chain couples TRBV19 to TRBJ1-5; TCRdb lists TRBD1, though no DNA is available to test this call. Germline V lookup: CDR1 LNHDA, CDR2 SQIVND (reference sequence). There are 15 residues in the CDR3.

The chain links TRBV11-2 to TRBJ2-3; TCRdb's assignment of TRBD1 cannot be checked, as there is no DNA. This CDR3 comprises 17 residues. From germline, CDR1 is SGHAT and CDR2 FQNNGV. This CDR3 reads CASSFQTEGPGTDTQYF.

The chain's CDR3 is CASSLGYILAF. The V gene is TRBV5-6, the J gene TRBJ1-1. The CDR3 has 11 amino acids. Looked up from germline, CDR1 is SGHDT and CDR2 is YYEEEE.

V usage is TRBV28 and J usage is TRBJ2-3; there is no DNA to check the TCRdb D call of TRBD2. The CDR3 covers 15 residues. Germline V gene sequence: CDR1 MDHEN, CDR2 SYDVKM. CDR3 in amino acids: CASSFLAGSTDTQYF. The full variable domain, in which reference TRBV28 and TRBJ2-3 provide the parts outside the CDR3, is DVKVTQSSRYLVKRTGEKVFLECVQDMDHENMFWYRQDPGLGLRLIYFSYDVKMKEKGDIPEGYSVSREKKERFSLILESASTNQTSMYLCASSFLAGSTDTQYFGPGTRLTVL.

This rearrangement joins TRBV5-1 to TRBJ2-1. Germline values: CDR1 SGHRS, CDR2 YFSETQ. There are 13 residues in the CDR3. CDR3 sequence: CASSSWTNREQFF.

This rearrangement joins TRBV29-1 to TRBJ2-7. The germline CDR1 and CDR2 sequences are SQVTM and ANQGSEA. CDR3 length: 11 residues. The CDR3 sequence is CSVEVSYEQYF.

This sequence joins TRBV15 and TRBJ1-1; with no DNA, the TCRdb D assignment of TRBD1 cannot be verified. This CDR3 contains 11 residues. Looked up from germline, CDR1 is LNHNV and CDR2 is YYDKDF (reference sequence). The CDR3: CATSQGSEAFF. Full variable domain (missing parts from reference TRBV15 and TRBJ1-1): DAMVIQNPRYQVTQFGKPVTLSCSQTLNHNVMYWYQQKSSQAPKLLFHYYDKDFNNEADTPDNFQSRRPNTSFCFLDIRSPGLGDTAMYLCATSQGSEAFFGQGTRLTVV.

The rearrangement links TRBV7-9 to TRBJ1-2. The CDR3 consists of 13 residues. Germline CDR1 and CDR2: SEHNR and FQNEAQ (reference sequence). CDR3 residues: CASSPSPVDGYTF.

The V gene is TRBV10-3, the J gene TRBJ2-7; TCRdb's D call, TRBD1, is unchecked because there is no DNA. CDR3 length: 11 amino acids. Per germline, CDR1 ENHRY and CDR2 SYGVKD. The CDR3 spells CATRQGYEQYF.